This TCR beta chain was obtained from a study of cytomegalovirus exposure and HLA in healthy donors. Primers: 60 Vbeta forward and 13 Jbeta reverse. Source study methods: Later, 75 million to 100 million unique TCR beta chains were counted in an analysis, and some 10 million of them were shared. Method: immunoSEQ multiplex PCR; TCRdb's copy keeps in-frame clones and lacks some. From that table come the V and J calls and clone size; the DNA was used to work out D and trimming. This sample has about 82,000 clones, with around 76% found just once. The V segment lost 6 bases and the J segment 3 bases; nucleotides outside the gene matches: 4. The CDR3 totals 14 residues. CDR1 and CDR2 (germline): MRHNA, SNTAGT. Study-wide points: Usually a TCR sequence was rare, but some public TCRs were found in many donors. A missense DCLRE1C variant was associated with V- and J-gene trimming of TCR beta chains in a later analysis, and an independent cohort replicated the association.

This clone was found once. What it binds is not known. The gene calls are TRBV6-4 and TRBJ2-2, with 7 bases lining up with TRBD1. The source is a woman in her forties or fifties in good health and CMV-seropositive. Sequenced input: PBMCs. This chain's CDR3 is CASSPTGDTGELFF. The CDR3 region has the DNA TGTGCCAGCAGCCCCACAGGGGACACCGGGGAGCTGTTTTTT.